This T cell receptor beta chain was sequenced during a study of tumor-infiltrating lymphocytes in primary liver carcinoma (dated 2017 in TCRdb). Notes on the research overall: Surgical resection was performed in China between late 2015 and early 2016 on roughly 5 patients with histopathologically diagnosed primary liver carcinoma. Roughly 3.65 to 7.13 million productive TCRbeta reads were obtained per sample, and no significant difference in read depth was found between tissue types. A total of roughly 35 specimens from 5 patients went through TCRbeta repertoire sequencing, namely 25 tumor regions, 5 adjacent noncancerous liver tissues and 5 peripheral blood samples. Of the five patients, three men and two women aged 30 to 69 years, four had hepatocellular carcinoma and one had combined HCC and intrahepatic cholangiocarcinoma. The five patients had tumors staged T1-T3 N0M0, with maximum diameters ranging from roughly 4 to 10 cm. Across five regions of each liver tumor, along with adjacent normal tissue and blood, the study brought together TCRbeta repertoire sequencing, expression microarrays and whole-exome sequencing. Reproducibility between technical replicate repertoires was high, with correlation coefficients above 0.95 and mean shared-clone rates about 0.9.

A constant-region primer and ProtoScript II reverse transcriptase were used to reverse-transcribe TCRbeta-specific cDNA from around 530 ng total RNA. Construction of the TCRbeta libraries relied on three nested rounds of multiplex PCR, following a slightly modified ARM-PCR procedure. Multiplex TRBV1-TRBV30 forward primers and a Cbeta reverse primer were used in the first two PCR rounds, each of which was run for roughly 10 cycles. A final 25-cycle PCR with Deep VentR polymerase added sample barcodes and Illumina adapters. Amplicons of 200-500 bp were gel-purified with a QIAquick gel extraction kit before sequencing. TCRbeta amplicons were sequenced on an Illumina HiSeq 2500 with 250-bp paired-end reads. Processing in the source paper ran as follows. To recover full CDR3 sequences, reads were quality-trimmed using Trimmomatic v0.33 and paired reads were then merged using FLASH v1.2.11. V, D and J germline segments were assigned to the rearranged TCRbeta sequences using MiGEC v1.2.1b. VDJtools v1.0.0 computed clonotype statistics and Shannon-Wiener diversity indices. To reduce sampling bias, subsequent analyses other than the diversity analysis used only the 250 most abundant clonotypes in each sample. TCRdb reanalyzed the raw reads on its own, using fastp at Q25 for trimming and MiXCR for clone calling, and kept in-frame beta chains. Records with the same CDR3 protein are collapsed into one entry carrying the most frequent genes and DNA. The V and J calls, along with clone size, are taken from TCRdb and not from the paper's own processing. The sample table holds around 330,000 distinct CDR3 sequences, of which around three fifths were seen once. The top ten clones comprise approximately 9% of the sample.

There are 13 amino acids in the CDR3, from cysteine to phenylalanine inclusive. Solely the CDR3 DNA is kept, with 39 bases framed from the first base. Beyond this particular receptor, the publication reports: Since the samples were bulk and unsorted, there was no way to compare CD4+ and CD8+ T cell repertoires. With just four or five patients in the study, the authors point out that the findings should be validated in a larger study. Because sequencing covered only the TCR beta chain and unpaired alpha chains were not captured, true repertoire diversity is likely underestimated. Consistent with antigen-driven expansion, pairs of tumor regions showed higher repertoire overlap (mean around 36%) than either tumor-adjacent pairs (about 17%) or tumor-blood pairs (roughly 15%). The top 250 clones made up a significantly larger repertoire fraction in tumors than in blood (p = 0.039).

RNA from unsorted whole blood was extracted with TRIzol reagent, and germline DNA was obtained with the DNeasy Blood & Tissue kit. Chronic HBV infection was present in the patients, and the patients were treatment-naive at sampling. Before surgery, roughly 4 milliliters of peripheral blood were collected into K2EDTA tubes. Turning to this clonotype: What this receptor recognizes is not known. The junction differs from germline at one of its ends, possibly a read error.

The sample taken for sequencing was peripheral blood. The rearranged segments are TRBV12-3 or TRBV12-4 and TRBJ2-7; no D gene call is confident. The clonotype comes from a man aged 35-49 years with primary liver carcinoma and hepatitis B virus infection. At the DNA level, the sequence is TGTGCCATCAGTCCTGGGGTTTCCCACGAGCAGTACTTC. The resulting protein is CAISPGVSHEQYF.